These 20 T cell receptor beta chains share one sample of origin, sequenced in a study of blood T cell repertoires in COVID-19 (dated by TCRdb to 2020 to 2021). Library method: the immunoSEQ multiplex PCR assay. TCRdb carries this immuneACCESS record with in-frame sequences only. Its versions omit some clonotypes, under half of them owing to an unresolved V gene in the studies checked, with the rest unexplained. Counted in this sample were 15,000 to 20,000 clones; roughly 87% of them appeared once. The ten largest make up around 26% of the sample. The sequencing sample was made of peripheral blood. These receptors were collected from a woman in her 70s with active COVID-19.

The CDR3 coding sequence is TGTGCCAGCAGCTTGGTCGGGGGACTAGCGGGAGTATGGTCCTACAATGAGCAGTTCTTC. This translates into CASSLVGGLAGVWSYNEQFF. V gene TRBV5-4 combines with J gene TRBJ2-1; 14 bases agree with TRBD2. Germline-derived CDR1 and CDR2 are SGHNT and YYREEE (reference sequence). V was clipped by 0 bases and J by 1 base; unmatched bases: 9. The CDR3 sequence is 20 residues long. Using reference TRBV5-4 and TRBJ2-1 for the parts outside the CDR3, the full variable domain is ETGVTQSPTHLIKTRGQQVTLRCSSQSGHNTVSWYQQALGQGPQFIFQYYREEENGRGNFPPRFSGLQFPNYSSELNVNALELDDSALYLCASSLVGGLAGVWSYNEQFFGPGTRLTVL.

This clone was found a few times. V is TRBV5-6 and J is TRBJ1-1; D not resolved. Germline V gives CDR1 SGHDT, CDR2 YYEEEE. CDR3 length: 13 residues. V lost 6 bases and J lost 4, with 13 bases in between. CDR3 bases: TGTGCCAGCACCCTGGGCTTTGGCACTGAAGCTTTCTTT. Amino acid sequence: CASTLGFGTEAFF.

The chain links TRBV2 to TRBJ2-7, with a possible D match to TRBD2 (5 bases). The CDR3 contains 12 residues. CDR1 and CDR2 from the germline V gene are SNHLY and FYNNEI. Deletions cut 6 bases from V and 6 bases from J, with 12 bases between. The CDR3 DNA reads TGTGCCAGCAGGCGGGCCGCCTCCGAGCAGTACTTC. It is translated as CASRRAASEQYF. The entire variable domain, with the rest obtained from reference TRBV2 and TRBJ2-7, is as follows: EPEVTQTPSHQVTQMGQEVILRCVPISNHLYFYWYRQILGQKVEFLVSFYNNEISEKSEIFDDQFSVERPDGSNFTLKIRSTKLEDSAMYFCASRRAASEQYFGPGTRLTVT.

CDR3 sequence: CALERGGNTEAFF. The DNA for the CDR3 is TGTGCCCTAGAGCGGGGTGGGAACACTGAAGCTTTCTTT. V is TRBV7-9 and J is TRBJ1-1; D is uncertain. Per germline, CDR1 SEHNR and CDR2 FQNEAQ (reference sequence). V dropped 11 bases and J dropped 1 base, with 14 bases sitting between them. CDR3 length equals 13 residues. Supplemented by reference TRBV7-9 and TRBJ1-1, the full variable domain reads DTGVSQNPRHKITKRGQNVTFRCDPISEHNRLYWYRQTLGQGPEFLTYFQNEAQLEKSRLLSDRFSAERPKGSFSTLEIQRTEQGDSAMYLCALERGGNTEAFFGQGTRLTVV.

V usage is TRBV7-2 and J usage is TRBJ2-5; D may be TRBD2 (5 bases). Germline assignment: CDR1 SGHTA and CDR2 FQGNSA. The CDR3 sequence is 15 residues long. V lost 0 bases to trimming and J lost 4 bases, with 12 bases between them. The CDR3, as DNA: TGTGCCAGCAGCTTAGCGGGAGCTTCGGGAGAGACCCAGTACTTC. Translation gives CASSLAGASGETQYF.

The chain combines TRBV4-2 with TRBJ2-5, with 10 bases aligning to TRBD2. V dropped 1 base and J dropped 3; count of bases not matched to a gene: 14. CDR1 LGHNA and CDR2 YNFKEQ come from the germline V gene. The CDR3 extends over 19 amino acids. In DNA form, the CDR3 reads TGTGCCAGCAGCCAAGCTTTCCTAGCGGGAGTGGGGGGTGAAGAGACCCAGTACTTC. It is translated as CASSQAFLAGVGGEETQYF.

The CDR3, as DNA: TGTGCCAGCACTTTGGGACTAGCTAACACTGAGCAGTTCTTC. Translating it yields CASTLGLANTEQFF. V and J are TRBV6-5 and TRBJ2-1; 9 bases map to TRBD2. CDR3 length: 14 residues. Germline V lookup: CDR1 MNHEY, CDR2 SVGAGI. Trimming at V came to 7 bases and at J to 9 bases, leaving 10 bases not matched to a gene.

The rearrangement uses TRBV5-4 and TRBJ2-1, with a possible D match to TRBD1 (6 bases). Trimming removed 5 bases at V and 0 bases at J, with 12 bases between. The CDR3 has 15 residues. The germline V gene has CDR1 SGHNT and CDR2 YYREEE (reference sequence). The CDR3 DNA reads TGTGCCAGCAGAAGGGACAAAAGCTCCTACAATGAGCAGTTCTTC. Its protein product is CASRRDKSSYNEQFF.

This sequence joins TRBV18 and TRBJ1-5; no clear D gene. V lost 1 base to trimming and J lost 5 bases, with 9 bases between them. The CDR3 runs 14 residues. Germline V gives CDR1 KGHSH, CDR2 LQKENI. Written as DNA, the CDR3 is TGTGCCAGCTCACCACTCGACGGAGATCAGCCCCAGCATTTT. Its translation is CASSPLDGDQPQHF.

The rearrangement uses TRBV7-2 and TRBJ1-1; D perhaps matches TRBD1 (6 bases). This CDR3 comprises 12 residues. V was cut by 4 bases and J by 8 bases, with 11 bases left in between. Germline V lookup: CDR1 SGHTA, CDR2 FQGNSA. The DNA of the CDR3 is TGTGCCAGCAGCTCATCCACAGGGGAAGCTTTCTTT. The encoded protein is CASSSSTGEAFF.

This clone was counted a single time. V is TRBV6-1 and J is TRBJ1-4; the D gene is possibly TRBD1 (5 bases). Trimming left V 1 base short and J 6 bases short, with 15 bases between. Germline CDR1 is MNHNS and CDR2 is SASEGT. This CDR3 spans 16 amino acids. As DNA, the CDR3 is TGTGCCAGCAGTGAAGGGGGCTCGTTAGGATATGAAAAACTGTTTTTT. It yields the protein CASSEGGSLGYEKLFF.

A few counts support this clone. V is TRBV5-8 and J is TRBJ2-3; D is unresolved. The CDR3 contains 12 residues. Germline loops: CDR1 SGHTS, CDR2 YDEGEE. V was shortened by 2 bases and J by 4 bases, with 5 bases between the two germline ends. The CDR3, as DNA: TGTGCCAGCAGCTTTGGCCCAGATACGCAGTATTTT. Residues: CASSFGPDTQYF.

This clone has only one observation. The J gene is TRBJ2-3, the V gene TRBV6-2 or TRBV6-3, with TRBD2 identical over 7 bases. Germline values: CDR1 MNHEY, CDR2 SVGEGT. The CDR3 length is 15 residues. V gave up 0 bases and J gave up 4 bases; unmatched junction bases: 4. For the CDR3, the DNA is TGTGCCAGCAGTTACTCGACCGGGGGGTCAGATACGCAGTATTTT. Translating it yields CASSYSTGGSDTQYF.

The chain has TRBV27 and TRBJ2-6, with a tentative D call TRBD1 (6 bases). This CDR3 spans 16 amino acids. Germline V lookup: CDR1 MNHEY, CDR2 SMNVEV (reference sequence). V lost 5 bases and J lost 2, with 13 bases in between. The CDR3 protein is CASSLNTGTGANVLTF. The CDR3 nucleotides read TGTGCCAGCAGTCTGAATACAGGGACTGGGGCCAACGTCCTGACTTTC. The whole variable domain, filled in from reference TRBV27 and TRBJ2-6, reads EAQVTQNPRYLITVTGKKLTVTCSQNMNHEYMSWYRQDPGLGLRQIYYSMNVEVTDKGDVPEGYKVSRKEKRNFPLILESPSPNQTSLYFCASSLNTGTGANVLTFGAGSRLTVL.

The chain is built from TRBV5-6 and TRBJ2-3; TRBD2 matches 7 bases. This CDR3 contains 16 residues. Germline trimming cut 4 bases from V and 5 bases from J; bases unmatched to any gene: 13. Germline V gene lookup returns CDR1 SGHDT and CDR2 YYEEEE. CDR3 loop: CASSLSPGAGVDTQYF. The CDR3 DNA is TGTGCCAGCAGCCTATCCCCCGGGGCGGGAGTAGATACGCAGTATTTT.

V gene TRBV9 combines with J gene TRBJ2-1, with 10 bases that match TRBD2. CDR1 SGDLS and CDR2 YYNGEE come from the germline V gene. The CDR3 spans 15 residues. V trimming: 3 bases; J trimming: 4 bases; junction bases outside the gene matches: 4. The chain's CDR3 is CASSATSGVYNEQFF. The CDR3 DNA sequence: TGTGCCAGCAGCGCCACTAGCGGGGTTTACAATGAGCAGTTCTTC.

The V gene is TRBV18, the J gene TRBJ2-7; tentative D call: TRBD2 (6 bases). In germline, CDR1 is KGHSH, CDR2 LQKENI. The ends were cut back, 2 bases at V and 3 bases at J, with 8 bases in the middle. The CDR3 extends over 13 amino acids. CDR3 amino acids: CASSPGAGYEQYF. The CDR3 DNA reads as TGTGCCAGCTCACCAGGAGCGGGCTACGAGCAGTACTTC. Drawing the rest from reference TRBV18 and TRBJ2-7, the complete variable domain is NAGVMQNPRHLVRRRGQEARLRCSPMKGHSHVYWYRQLPEEGLKFMVYLQKENIIDESGMPKERFSAEFPKEGPSILRIQQVVRGDSAAYFCASSPGAGYEQYFGPGTRLTVT.

This sequence joins TRBV5-6 and TRBJ1-1; no clear D. V lost 3 bases and J 0 bases, leaving 12 bases between the germline ends. The V gene's germline CDR1 is SGHDT and CDR2 YYEEEE. The CDR3 is 15 residues long. The CDR3 here is CASSSLSLMNTEAFF. The CDR3 DNA is TGTGCCAGCAGCTCCCTATCCTTGATGAACACTGAAGCTTTCTTT.

This clone was picked up a small number of times. It may be a read error: a sequence one base away is much more abundant. The chain carries TRBV5-6 and TRBJ2-1, with D unresolved. Germline-derived CDR1 and CDR2 are SGHDT and YYEEEE. Between the trimmed V and J ends, which lost 4 bases and 6 bases, there was a span of 8 bases. This CDR3 comprises 12 residues. Here the CDR3 DNA reads TGTGCCAGCAGCCCCTGGAGCAATGAGCAGTTCTTC. This translates into CASSPWSNEQFF. Variable domain in full (rest from reference TRBV5-6 and TRBJ2-1): DAGVTQSPTHLIKTRGQQVTLRCSPKSGHDTVSWYQQALGQGPQFIFQYYEEEERQRGNFPDRFSGHQFPNYSSELNVNALLLGDSALYLCASSPWSNEQFFGPGTRLTVL.

The chain links TRBV14 to TRBJ2-1; 9 bases are a match to TRBD2. CDR3 size: 15 residues. The germline V gene has CDR1 SGHDN and CDR2 FVKESK. V gave up 4 bases and J gave up 3 bases; unmatched junction bases: 4. CDR3: CASSPGTSIYNEQFF. The CDR3 DNA is TGTGCCAGCAGCCCTGGGACTAGCATCTACAATGAGCAGTTCTTC.